These 4 T cell receptor beta chains share one sample of origin, sequenced in a study of blood T cell repertoires in COVID-19. The table came from immunoSEQ multiplex PCR; TCRdb's copy has only in-frame clones and leaves some out. The sample shows over 200,000 clones, 70% to 90% of them seen only once. Sample: PBMCs or T cells enriched from blood (not recorded which). The origin of the receptors is a man aged 18 to 29 who had recovered from COVID-19.

In this sample, this clone turned up once. V and J are TRBV19 and TRBJ1-2; 7 bases agree with TRBD1. The V segment lost 8 bases and the J segment 11 bases; nucleotides outside the gene matches: 17. The CDR3 runs 14 residues. Germline V gene sequence: CDR1 LNHDA, CDR2 SQIVND (reference sequence). CDR3 DNA: TGTGCCAGTGTGGAGGAACAACTTGAGGGGGCGTACACCTTC. It codes for CASVEEQLEGAYTF.

The chain couples TRBV10-3 to TRBJ2-7; 7 positions match TRBD1. The V gene's germline CDR1 is ENHRY and CDR2 SYGVKD. CDR3 length: 13 residues. J lost 4 bases, V lost 6 bases, and 6 bases had no gene match. CDR3 nucleotide sequence: TGTGCCATCAGCGAGGGACAGCGATACGAGCAGTACTTC. Translation: CAISEGQRYEQYF.

This chain links TRBV4-1 with TRBJ2-1; 8 positions match TRBD2. V was clipped by 1 base and J by 5 bases; unmatched bases: 7. This CDR3 spans 16 amino acids. The germline V gene encodes CDR1 MGHRA and CDR2 YSYEKL. DNA of the CDR3: TGCGCCAGCAGCCAAGGTTTAAGCGGGGGTAACAATGAGCAGTTCTTC. Translating it yields CASSQGLSGGNNEQFF.

The V and J genes are TRBV19 and TRBJ1-5, with unresolved D. Deletions cut 5 bases from V and 5 bases from J, with 7 bases between. This CDR3 region has 12 residues. The germline V gene has CDR1 LNHDA and CDR2 SQIVND (reference sequence). In DNA form, the CDR3 reads TGTGCCAGTAGTCTTCTTGATCAGCCCCAGCATTTT. It encodes CASSLLDQPQHF. Filled out from reference TRBV19 and TRBJ1-5, the complete variable domain reads DGGITQSPKYLFRKEGQNVTLSCEQNLNHDAMYWYRQDPGQGLRLIYYSQIVNDFQKGDIAEGYSVSREKKESFPLTVTSAQKNPTAFYLCASSLLDQPQHFGDGTRLSIL.